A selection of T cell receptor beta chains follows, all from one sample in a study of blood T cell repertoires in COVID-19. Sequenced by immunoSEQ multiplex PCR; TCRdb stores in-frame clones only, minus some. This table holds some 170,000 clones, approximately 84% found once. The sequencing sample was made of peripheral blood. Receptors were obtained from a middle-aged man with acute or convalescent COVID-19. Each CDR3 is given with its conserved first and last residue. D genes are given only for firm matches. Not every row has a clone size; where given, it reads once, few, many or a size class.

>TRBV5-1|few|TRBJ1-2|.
TGCGCCAGCAATCTCGACAAGGCGAGCGGCTACACCTTC
CASNLDKASGYTF
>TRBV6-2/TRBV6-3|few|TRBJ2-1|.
TGTGCCAGCAGTTCCATCCTTCGGGGAAGCTCCTACAATGAGCAGTTCTTC
CASSSILRGSSYNEQFF
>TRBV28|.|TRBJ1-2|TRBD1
TGTGCCAGCAGTTTGTTGACAGGGGGCCACACCTTC
CASSLLTGGHTF
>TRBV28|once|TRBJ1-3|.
TGTGCCAGCAGTTTCGGCACCCCAGGTGGAAACACCATATATTTT
CASSFGTPGGNTIYF
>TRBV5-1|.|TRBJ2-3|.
TGCGCCAGCAGCCGGGGGGATACGCAGTATTTT
CASSRGDTQYF
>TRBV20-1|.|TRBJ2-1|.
TGCAGCGGTAGGGGGGGTTATGAGCAGTTCTTC
CSGRGGYEQFF
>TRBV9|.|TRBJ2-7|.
TGTGCCAGCAGCGAAGGGGGGGGCATTTACGAGCAGTACTTC
CASSEGGGIYEQYF
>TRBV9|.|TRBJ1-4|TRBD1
TGTGCCAGCAGCGTAGGGGGGACAGCCGATGAAAAACTGTTTTTT
CASSVGGTADEKLFF
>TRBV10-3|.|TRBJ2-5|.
TGTGCCATCAGTGAGTCGATCCCAGCGCATGGCCAAGAGACCCAGTACTTC
CAISESIPAHGQETQYF
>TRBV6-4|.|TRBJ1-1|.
TGTGCCAGCAGTTCCAGTGAGAACACTGAAGCTTTCTTT
CASSSSENTEAFF
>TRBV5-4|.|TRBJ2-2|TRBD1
TGTGCCAGCAGCCCTTCCAGGGGGAAGGGCACCGGGGAGCTGTTTTTT
CASSPSRGKGTGELFF
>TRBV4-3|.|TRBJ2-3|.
TGCGCCAGCAGCCAAGGTGGTGGGGGCCCCAGAGATACGCAGTATTTT
CASSQGGGGPRDTQYF
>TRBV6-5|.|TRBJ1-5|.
TGTGCCAGCAAGGGTGAGGGGGTAAGGTATCAGCCCCAGCATTTT
CASKGEGVRYQPQHF
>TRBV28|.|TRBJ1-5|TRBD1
TGTGCCAGCCAAAGAGGGACAGGGGTCAATCAGCCCCAGCATTTT
CASQRGTGVNQPQHF
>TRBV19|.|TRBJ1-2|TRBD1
TGTGCCAGTAGGACGGACAGGGCTGAAAACTATGGCTACACCTTC
CASRTDRAENYGYTF
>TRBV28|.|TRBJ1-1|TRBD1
TGTGCCAGCAGTGAAGAACAGGGGGCGGATAGGAACACTGAAGCTTTCTTT
CASSEEQGADRNTEAFF
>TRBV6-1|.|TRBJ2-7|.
TGTGCCAGCAGTGAAACCGGGGTTACCTACGAGCAGTACTTC
CASSETGVTYEQYF
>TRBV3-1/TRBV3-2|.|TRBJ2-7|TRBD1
TGTGCCAGCAGCCTCCGGGACAGAGGCTACGAGCAGTACTTC
CASSLRDRGYEQYF
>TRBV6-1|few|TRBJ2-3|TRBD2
TGTGCCAGCAGTGAACTAGCGGGGGGTCCCGATACGCAGTATTTT
CASSELAGGPDTQYF
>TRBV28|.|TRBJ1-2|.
TGTGCCAGCAGTTTTCGTTATGGCTACACCTTC
CASSFRYGYTF
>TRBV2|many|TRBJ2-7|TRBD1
TGTGCCATAACCGGGACAGACTCCTACGAGCAGTACTTC
CAITGTDSYEQYF
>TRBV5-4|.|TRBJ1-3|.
TGTGCCAGCAGCCCGGGACTGAGCTCTGGAAACACCATATATTTT
CASSPGLSSGNTIYF
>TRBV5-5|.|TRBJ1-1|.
TGTGCCAGCACCCTGGACAGTCCGACACCTTTCTTT
CASTLDSPTPFF
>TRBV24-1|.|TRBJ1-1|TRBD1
TGTGCCACCAGTGCACAGGGGATCACTGAAGCTTTCTTT
CATSAQGITEAFF
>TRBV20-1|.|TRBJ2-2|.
TGCAGTGCTGGGCGCACCGGGGAGCTGTTTTTT
CSAGRTGELFF
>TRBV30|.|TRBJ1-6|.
TGTGCCTGGAGTGACTACACTGACGGACCCCTCCACTTT
CAWSDYTDGPLHF
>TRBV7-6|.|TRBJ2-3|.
TGTGCCAGCAGCCCCGGTCGAGTCGGGGATACGCAGTATTTT
CASSPGRVGDTQYF
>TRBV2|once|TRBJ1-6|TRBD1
TGTGCCAGCAGTCTGACAGGGTCTGGGTCACCCCTCCACTTT
CASSLTGSGSPLHF
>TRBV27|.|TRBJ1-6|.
TGTGCCAGCAACACCCTGACAGGCTATAATTCACCCCTCCACTTT
CASNTLTGYNSPLHF
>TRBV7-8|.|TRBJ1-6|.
TGTGCCAGCAGCTTGACAGAAGCCTATAATTCACCCCTCCACTTT
CASSLTEAYNSPLHF
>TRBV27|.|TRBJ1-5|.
TGTGCCAGCACCGTCGGGGCGGGGAGCAATCAGCCCCAGCATTTT
CASTVGAGSNQPQHF
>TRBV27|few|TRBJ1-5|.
TGTGCCAGCAGTTTGGAAGGGGCTAGCAATCAGCCCCAGCATTTT
CASSLEGASNQPQHF
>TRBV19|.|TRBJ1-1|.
TGTGCCAGTAGTATAGATAACCGGGTTACTGAAGCTTTCTTT
CASSIDNRVTEAFF
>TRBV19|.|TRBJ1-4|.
TGTGCCAGTAGCTACTTCAGGGATGCAACTAATGAAAAACTGTTTTTT
CASSYFRDATNEKLFF
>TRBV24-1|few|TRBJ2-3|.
TGTGCCACCGTGGGGCAGGGGACAGATACGCAGTATTTT
CATVGQGTDTQYF
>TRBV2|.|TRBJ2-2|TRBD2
TGTGCCAGCAGTGAAGCGGAGCTAGCGGGGGGCCCGAACACCGGGGAGCTGTTTTTT
CASSEAELAGGPNTGELFF
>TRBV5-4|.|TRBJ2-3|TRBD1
TGTGCCAGCAGCTTACGAGGGGGCGCAGATACGCAGTATTTT
CASSLRGGADTQYF
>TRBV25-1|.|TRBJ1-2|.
TGTGCCAGCAGTGAATATAGTACAGCTAACTATGGCTACACCTTC
CASSEYSTANYGYTF
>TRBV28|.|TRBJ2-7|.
TGTGCCAGCAGTTTACGTCCCGAGACCTACGAGCAGTACTTC
CASSLRPETYEQYF
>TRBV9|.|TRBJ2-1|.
TGTGCCAGCAGCGTAGGGGGCAATTACAATGAGCAGTTCTTC
CASSVGGNYNEQFF
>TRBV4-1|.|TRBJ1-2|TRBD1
TGCGCCAGCAGCCAAGAGCCGGGACAGGCCTATGGCTACACCTTC
CASSQEPGQAYGYTF
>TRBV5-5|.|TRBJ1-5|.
TGTGCCAGCAGCTTGGTTGGGGGGGATCAGCCCCAGCATTTT
CASSLVGGDQPQHF
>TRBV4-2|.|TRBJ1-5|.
TGTGCCAGCAGCCAAGACCCCGGGACACCCCAGCATTTT
CASSQDPGTPQHF
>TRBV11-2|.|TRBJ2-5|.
TGTGCCAGCAGCCCGGACAAGACCCAGTACTTC
CASSPDKTQYF
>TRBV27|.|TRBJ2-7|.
TGTGCCAGCAGTTTAAAATATAGTTACGAGCAGTACTTC
CASSLKYSYEQYF
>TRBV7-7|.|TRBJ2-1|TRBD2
TGTGCTAGCAGACCCTCGGGGGGGAATGAGCAGTTCTTC
CASRPSGGNEQFF
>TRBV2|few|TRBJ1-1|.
TGTGCCAGCAGTGAAGCGGGGAGGGGGGACGCTGAAGCTTTCTTT
CASSEAGRGDAEAFF
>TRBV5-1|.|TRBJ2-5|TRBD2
TGCGCCAGCAGCTTGGGCCCAGCGGGGCAAGAGACCCAGTACTTC
CASSLGPAGQETQYF
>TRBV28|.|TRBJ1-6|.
TGTGCTACTAAGTCCTGGGGGCGCTCCTATAATTCACCCCTCCACTTT
CATKSWGRSYNSPLHF
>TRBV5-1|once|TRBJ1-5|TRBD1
TGCGCCAGCAGCTTGGTCGGGACAGATAATCAGCCCCAGCATTTT
CASSLVGTDNQPQHF
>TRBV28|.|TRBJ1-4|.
TGTGCCAGCACACGGGTTGCAACTAATGAAAAACTGTTTTTT
CASTRVATNEKLFF
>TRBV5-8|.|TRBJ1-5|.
TGTGCCAGCAGCGCGAGGGCAGGGGGCAATCAGCCCCAGCATTTT
CASSARAGGNQPQHF
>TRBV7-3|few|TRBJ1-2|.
TGTGCCAGCAGCCCCAGCGGGGGAGGCTACACCTTC
CASSPSGGGYTF
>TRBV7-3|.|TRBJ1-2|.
TGTGCCAGCGCTCCCGGGGGACCTAACTATGGCTACACCTTC
CASAPGGPNYGYTF
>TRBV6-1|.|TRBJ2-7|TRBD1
TGTGCCAGCAGTGGGGGGGGACAGGGCAAGTTGGGCGAGCAGTACTTC
CASSGGGQGKLGEQYF